This T cell receptor beta chain was observed in a study of blood T cell repertoires in COVID-19. Sequencing used immunoSEQ multiplex PCR; TCRdb keeps in-frame clones, though not all of them. The sample records approximately 200,000 clones, 88% being singletons. This CDR3 is built from 17 residues. Per the germline V gene, CDR1 is MNHNS and CDR2 is SASEGT. Trimming pared 2 bases from V and 9 bases from J, leaving 20 bases between. The sequencing input was peripheral blood. The sequence came from a man aged 25-45 years with acute or convalescent COVID-19. V gene TRBV6-1 combines with J gene TRBJ1-6, with a weak D call TRBD1 (6 bases). The CDR3 region has the DNA TGTGCCAGCAGTGAAATGAGCCACAGGGCTTTAGGTTCACCCCTCCACTTT. Amino acids: CASSEMSHRALGSPLHF.